The clone carrying this T cell receptor (beta chain) was observed at least ten times. Its cognate antigen is unknown. This entry comes from a study of T-cell reconstitution after alpha-beta-depleted transplantation in children. Whole-study findings and limits: At the one-year point after transplant, T-cell counts and TCRbeta diversity were found to come mostly from T cells that had been newly produced.

Unique molecular identifiers tagged the TCRbeta library. MiXCR, run by TCRdb on the PCR reads, gives a single entry per CDR3 protein. The data show 550,000 to 800,000 distinct CDR3 sequences, less than 15% seen once. The sequencing used PBMCs, collected before TCRalphabeta/CD19-depleted stem cell transplant. This sequence was found in a girl aged 2 to 9 with congenital amegakaryocytic thrombocytopenia, due to receive a stem cell transplant.

CDR3 in DNA: TGCAGCGTCGAACTAGCGATGAACACCGGGGAGCTGTTTTTT. It translates to CSVELAMNTGELFF. The V call is TRBV29-1, the J call TRBJ2-2; 7 positions match TRBD2. The junction had 5 bases not matched to a gene; V was cut back by 6 bases and J by 1 base. The CDR3 totals 14 residues. CDR1 is SQVTM and CDR2 is ANQGSEA in the germline V gene.